What follows are 21 T cell receptor beta chains derived from one specimen sequenced in a study of blood T cells in healthy people across ages. Primers used in a second PCR of roughly 6 to 11 cycles were a sample-barcoded 5' primer and a J-beta primer mix. TCRdb reprocessed the 5' RACE reads via MiXCR and lists one record per CDR3 protein. Of about 1.4 million distinct CDR3 sequences listed, around 59% are singletons. The sequenced sample was blood. These receptors originate from a man aged 18 to 30 in good health.

V is TRBV27 and J is TRBJ1-2, with 8 bases aligning to TRBD1. J gave up 5 bases and V 4 bases, and 9 bases lay outside the gene matches. This CDR3 is built from 15 residues. CDR1 is MNHEY and CDR2 is SMNVEV in the germline V gene (reference sequence). The CDR3 region is CASSSKSTGEYGYTF. CDR3 DNA sequence: TGTGCCAGCAGTTCGAAATCGACAGGGGAATATGGCTACACCTTC.

The V and J genes are TRBV7-6 and TRBJ2-7, with D tentatively TRBD1 (6 bases). The CDR3 runs to 14 residues. The V and J ends lost 5 bases and 0 bases respectively, with 11 bases between them. Germline CDR1 and CDR2: SGHVS and FNYEAQ. The CDR3 region is CASSKATGSYEQYF. DNA of the CDR3: TGTGCCAGCAGCAAGGCGACAGGCTCCTACGAGCAGTACTTC.

About this clonotype: One junction end disagrees with the germline gene, perhaps due to a read error. The genes are TRBV24-1 and TRBJ2-3; 8 bases map to TRBD2. Germline V lookup: CDR1 KGHDR, CDR2 SFDVKD. CDR3 length equals 16 residues. The CDR3 bases are TGTGCCACCAGCGATTCGGTAGCGGGGCGCACAGATACGCAGTATTTT. Protein sequence: CATSDSVAGRTDTQYF.

J is TRBJ2-5 and V is TRBV10-3; D unresolved. The CDR3 is 17 residues long. Germline lookup yields CDR1 ENHRY and CDR2 SYGVKD. Trimming took off 7 bases at V and 11 bases at J, with 32 bases between the two ends. The CDR3 sequence: CAIKGSPIQSIYNEQYF. CDR3 bases: TGTGCCATCAAAGGAAGCCCGATCCAATCAATCTACAATGAGCAGTACTTC.

The chain is built from TRBV25-1 and TRBJ2-1, with 8 bases lining up with TRBD1. The DNA end lines up better with TRBJ2-7; the J call may be wrong. Germline V lookup: CDR1 MGHDK, CDR2 SYGVNS. The CDR3 totals 16 residues. CDR3 protein: CASSGPGQAIYNEQYF. The CDR3 DNA follows: TGTGCCAGCAGTGGTCCGGGACAGGCAATCTACAATGAGCAGTACTTC.

DNA of the CDR3: TGTGCCAGCAGCTTAACCACCAGGCCCACAGATACGCAGTATTTT. It codes for CASSLTTRPTDTQYF. This chain joins TRBV7-2 and TRBJ2-3; D gene ambiguous. Trimming left V 2 bases short and J 2 bases short, with 11 bases between. CDR3 length: 15 residues. CDR1 is SGHTA, CDR2 FQGNSA, per germline.

The rearrangement uses TRBV10-3 and TRBJ1-2; 7 bases are shared with TRBD1. Per germline, CDR1 ENHRY and CDR2 SYGVKD. Unmatched junction bases numbered 11, after V lost 3 bases and J lost 4 bases. The CDR3 sequence is 16 residues long. The chain's CDR3 is CAISENRGPNPYGYTF. The CDR3 DNA reads TGTGCCATCAGTGAAAACAGGGGCCCTAACCCCTATGGCTACACCTTC.

This chain connects TRBV20-1 to TRBJ2-3; D unresolved. CDR3 size: 17 residues. CDR1 and CDR2 from the germline V gene are DFQATT and SNEGSKA (reference sequence). Deletions cut 6 bases from V and 2 bases from J, with 24 bases between. The CDR3 is CSAPKIPTEVITDTQYF. In DNA, the CDR3 is TGCAGTGCACCAAAAATCCCAACAGAAGTTATCACAGATACGCAGTATTTT.

The chain couples TRBV5-1 to TRBJ2-7; the D gene is possibly TRBD2 (5 bases). The CDR3 has 15 residues. Trimming stripped 4 bases from V and 3 bases from J, with 17 bases between. CDR1 is SGHRS and CDR2 is YFSETQ in the germline V gene. CDR3 protein: CASSPGRRFDYEQYF. In nucleotides, the CDR3 is TGCGCCAGCAGCCCCGGACGGAGGTTTGACTACGAGCAGTACTTC. Variable domain in full (rest from reference TRBV5-1 and TRBJ2-7): KAGVTQTPRYLIKTRGQQVTLSCSPISGHRSVSWYQQTPGQGLQFLFEYFSETQRNKGNFPGRFSGRQFSNSRSEMNVSTLELGDSALYLCASSPGRRFDYEQYFGPGTRLTVT.

The J gene is TRBJ2-7, the V gene TRBV29-1; the D is unclear. TRBJ2-5 matches the DNA end more closely, so the J call is doubtful. The V gene's germline CDR1 is SQVTM and CDR2 ANQGSEA. CDR3 size: 10 residues. In DNA form, the CDR3 reads TGCAGCCACTCCAGGGAGACCCAGTACTTC. Translating it yields CSHSRETQYF.

This sequence joins TRBV2 and TRBJ2-6; D unclear. CDR1 and CDR2 (germline): SNHLY, FYNNEI. V was clipped by 4 bases and J by 0 bases, with 4 bases between them. The CDR3 totals 14 residues. The CDR3 region is CASSVISGANVLTF. The CDR3 bases are TGTGCCAGCAGTGTGATCTCTGGGGCCAACGTCCTGACTTTC.

The chain carries TRBV7-9 and TRBJ2-5; the D is unclear. The DNA matches TRBJ2-7 better at its end, which makes the J call doubtful. CDR1 is SEHNR and CDR2 is FQNEAQ in the germline V gene (reference sequence). This CDR3 region has 14 residues. CDR3 nucleotides: TGTGCCAGCAGCCTCGACGGAGCCTCTGGCGAGCAGTACTTC. Translated, it gives CASSLDGASGEQYF.

This chain links TRBV13 with TRBJ1-1; 10 bases map to TRBD1. Germline loops: CDR1 PRHDT, CDR2 FYEKMQ (reference sequence). V gave up 5 bases and J gave up 1 base; unmatched junction bases: 4. The CDR3 has 15 residues. The CDR3 reads CASSLGDRGNTEAFF. CDR3 bases: TGTGCCAGCAGCCTCGGGGACAGGGGGAACACTGAAGCTTTCTTT. Using reference TRBV13 and TRBJ1-1 for the parts outside the CDR3, the full variable domain is AAGVIQSPRHLIKEKRETATLKCYPIPRHDTVYWYQQGPGQDPQFLISFYEKMQSDKGSIPDRFSAQQFSDYHSELNMSSLELGDSALYFCASSLGDRGNTEAFFGQGTRLTVV.

The V and J genes are TRBV7-9 and TRBJ2-1, with TRBD1 identical over 9 bases. Germline lookup yields CDR1 SEHNR and CDR2 FQNEAQ (reference sequence). V lost 4 bases to trimming and J lost 1 base; unmatched junction nucleotides: 5. This CDR3 comprises 16 residues. The CDR3 loop reads CASSSIGQGSYNEQFF. CDR3 nucleotides: TGTGCCAGCAGCTCCATAGGACAGGGGTCCTACAATGAGCAGTTCTTC.

The chain is built from TRBV6-5 and TRBJ1-6; no clear D. Germline lookup yields CDR1 MNHEY and CDR2 SVGAGI. This CDR3 is 16 amino acids long. V was trimmed by 1 base and J by 5 bases, leaving 12 bases between them. The CDR3 loop is CASSYLTQTNNSPLHF. CDR3 DNA: TGTGCCAGCAGTTACTTGACACAGACTAATAATTCACCCCTCCACTTT.

Notes on this clonotype: One base away lies a much larger clone, so this may be a sequencing read error. This chain joins TRBV7-2 and TRBJ2-1; a possible D gene is TRBD2 (5 bases). Germline V gene sequence: CDR1 SGHTA, CDR2 FQGNSA. The CDR3 sequence is 16 residues long. CDR3 in DNA: TGTGCCAGCAGCTCCCAGGCCCTACTGACGGGGAATGTGCAGTTCTTC. Encoded protein: CASSSQALLTGNVQFF.

The chain is built from TRBV6-2 or TRBV6-3 and TRBJ2-1; a possible D gene is TRBD1 (5 bases). The CDR3 is 15 amino acids. Trimming took off 2 bases at V and 4 bases at J, with 12 bases between the two ends. The germline V gene encodes CDR1 MNHEY and CDR2 SVGEGT. The CDR3 is CASSYRTRPYNEQFF. The CDR3 bases are TGTGCCAGCAGTTACAGGACACGACCTTACAATGAGCAGTTCTTC.

This clonotype occurred once. This chain joins TRBV11-2 and TRBJ1-1, with D unclear. This CDR3 comprises 14 residues. Germline CDR1 reads SGHAT; CDR2 reads FQNNGV. The V end lost 5 bases, the J end lost 3 bases, and 13 bases lay between the germline ends. The CDR3 DNA is TGTGCCAGCAGCACCTGGAGGCGGGACACTGAAGCTTTCTTT. Its protein is CASSTWRRDTEAFF.

This clonotype was found a few times. The chain uses TRBV12-3 or TRBV12-4 and TRBJ2-1, with D possibly matching TRBD2 (6 bases). Deletions cut 3 bases from V and 2 bases from J, with 11 bases between. This CDR3 spans 15 amino acids. CDR3 DNA: TGTGCCAGCAGTTTTCTACTAGCAACCTACAATGAGCAGTTCTTC. Amino acids: CASSFLLATYNEQFF.

The CDR3 sequence: CSARDPGTTDYYEQFF. The CDR3 region has the DNA TGCAGTGCTAGAGACCCAGGGACAACGGATTACTATGAGCAGTTCTTC. The chain couples TRBV20-1 to TRBJ2-1; D perhaps matches TRBD1 (6 bases). The V end was cut by 0 bases, the J end by 8 bases, with 20 bases between. CDR1 is DFQATT, CDR2 SNEGSKA, per germline (reference sequence). This CDR3 region has 16 residues.

The chain couples TRBV3-1 to TRBJ1-2; D uncertain. The CDR3 contains 12 residues. Trimming pared 6 bases from V and 10 bases from J, leaving 15 bases between. Germline V gene lookup returns CDR1 LGHDT and CDR2 YNNKEL (reference sequence). The CDR3 spells CASSPGAEDYTF. CDR3 bases: TGTGCCAGCAGTCCAGGAGCGGAAGACTACACCTTC.